This T cell receptor (beta chain) is drawn from a study of cytomegalovirus exposure and HLA in healthy donors. Looked up from germline, CDR1 is SGDLS and CDR2 is YYNGEE. V was shortened by 5 bases and J by 3 bases, with 20 bases between the two germline ends. The CDR3 contains 16 residues. 60 Vbeta and 13 Jbeta primers were used in PCR. Sequencing was performed with immunoSEQ multiplex PCR; in TCRdb, only in-frame clones are kept and a portion is missing. The table lists roughly 190,000 clones, 70% to 80% of them singletons, with 1.5% to 2% in the top ten. Remarks on this clone: Its target is unknown.

Overall study findings and caveats: In an earlier analysis, about 90% or about 30%: the productive usage of most TCR beta V segments. Differences between HLA loci emerged in a later analysis of TCR association rates, with DRB1 most and HLA-C fewest. A later analysis reportedly found that, within productive TCRs, an Asian-associated ancestry cluster had fewer N-insertions than the mean observed across the roughly 670 donors.

The source material was PBMCs. The chain couples TRBV9 to TRBJ1-1; no firm D call. The sequence came from a woman aged 50 to 65 in good health and CMV-seronegative. CDR3 sequence: CASRPQVSGWDTEAFF. CDR3 coding DNA: TGTGCCAGCAGACCTCAGGTTAGTGGTTGGGACACTGAAGCTTTCTTT.